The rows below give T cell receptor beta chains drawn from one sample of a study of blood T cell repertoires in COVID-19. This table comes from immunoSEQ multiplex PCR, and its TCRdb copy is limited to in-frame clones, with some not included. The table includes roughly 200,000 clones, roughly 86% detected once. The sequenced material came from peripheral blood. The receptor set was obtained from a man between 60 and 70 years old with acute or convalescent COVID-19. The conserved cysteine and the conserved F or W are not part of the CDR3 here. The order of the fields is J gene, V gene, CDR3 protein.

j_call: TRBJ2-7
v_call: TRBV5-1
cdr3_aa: ASSLSGVPYEQY

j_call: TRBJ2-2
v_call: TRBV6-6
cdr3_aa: ASSYPQGRRGGELF

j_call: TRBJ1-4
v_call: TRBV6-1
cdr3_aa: ASSDQGVEKLF

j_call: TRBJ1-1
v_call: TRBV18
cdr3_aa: ASSPRGRNTEAF

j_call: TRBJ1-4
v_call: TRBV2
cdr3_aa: ASRRESATNEKLF

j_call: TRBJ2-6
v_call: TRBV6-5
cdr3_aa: ATPESGANVLT

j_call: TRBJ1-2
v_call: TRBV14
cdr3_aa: ASSHRTGGNYGYT

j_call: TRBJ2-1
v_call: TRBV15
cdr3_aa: ATRGLSSYNEQF

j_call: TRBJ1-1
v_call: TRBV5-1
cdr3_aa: ASSLDRVGGTEAF

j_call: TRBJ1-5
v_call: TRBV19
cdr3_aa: ASSMRGNGNQPQH

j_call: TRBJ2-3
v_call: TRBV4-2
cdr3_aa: ASSPRVAAPLPDTQY

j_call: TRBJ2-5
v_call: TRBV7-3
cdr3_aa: ASSFSRDGETQY

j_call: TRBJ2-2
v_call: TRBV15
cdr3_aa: ATSRGRENTGELF

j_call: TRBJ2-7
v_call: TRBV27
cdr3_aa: ASSSMTGFRYEQY

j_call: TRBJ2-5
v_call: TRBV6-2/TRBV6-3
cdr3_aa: ASSTGQSGQETQY